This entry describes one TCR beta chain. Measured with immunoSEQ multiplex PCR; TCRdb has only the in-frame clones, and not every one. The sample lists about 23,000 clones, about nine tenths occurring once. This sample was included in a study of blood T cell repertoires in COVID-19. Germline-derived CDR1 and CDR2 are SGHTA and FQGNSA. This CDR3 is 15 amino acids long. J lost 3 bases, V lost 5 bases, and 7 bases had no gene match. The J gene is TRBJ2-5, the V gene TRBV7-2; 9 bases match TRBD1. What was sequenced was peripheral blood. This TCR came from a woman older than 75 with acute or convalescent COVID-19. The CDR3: CASSPNRGPEETQYF. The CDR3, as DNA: TGTGCCAGCAGCCCCAACAGGGGGCCTGAAGAGACCCAGTACTTC. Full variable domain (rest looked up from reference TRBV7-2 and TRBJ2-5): GAGVSQSPSNKVTEKGKDVELRCDPISGHTALYWYRQSLGQGLEFLIYFQGNSAPDKSGLPSDRFSAERTGGSVSTLTIQRTQQEDSAVYLCASSPNRGPEETQYFGPGTRLLVL.